These 9 T cell receptor beta chains were sequenced from one sample in a study of blood T cell repertoires in COVID-19 (TCRdb year 2020). Libraries came from the immunoSEQ multiplex PCR assay. Entries here come from immuneACCESS through TCRdb and include only in-frame sequences with V and J called. Some clones fail to appear in such tables; in the studies checked, an unresolved V gene covers under half of the shortfall, and the cause of the remainder is unknown. For this sample there are 70,000 or so clones; roughly 86% appear just once. The ten biggest clones cover about 15% of the sample. Sequences were obtained from peripheral blood. The receptors stem from a man aged 40-50 years with COVID-19, enrolled during active disease.

This chain connects TRBV5-1 to TRBJ2-1; D call uncertain. Germline V gives CDR1 SGHRS, CDR2 YFSETQ. V dropped 4 bases and J dropped 0 bases, with 5 bases sitting between them. CDR3 length: 13 residues. For the CDR3, the DNA is TGCGCCAGCAGCGCGAGCTCCTACAATGAGCAGTTCTTC. Its protein product is CASSASSYNEQFF.

This chain joins TRBV7-7 and TRBJ2-3; TRBD2 matches at 8 bases. The junction had 4 bases not matched to a gene; V was cut back by 2 bases and J by 3 bases. CDR3 length equals 15 residues. The germline V gene encodes CDR1 SSHAT and CDR2 FNYEAQ (reference sequence). The CDR3 nucleotides read TGTGCCAGCAGCTTAACGGGGGGGGCGACAGATACGCAGTATTTT. This codes for CASSLTGGATDTQYF.

V is TRBV6-6 and J is TRBJ2-7, with TRBD1 as a possible D gene (6 bases). V was trimmed by 6 bases and J by 0 bases, leaving 15 bases between them. There are 15 residues in the CDR3. CDR1 is MNHNY and CDR2 is SVGAGI in the germline V gene (reference sequence). In DNA form, the CDR3 reads TGTGCCAGCAGCTCCTTGGACAGTTACTCCTACGAGCAGTACTTC. Translated: CASSSLDSYSYEQYF.

The CDR3 here is CASSPPGTSGVLSTDTQYF. Written as DNA, the CDR3 is TGTGCCAGCAGCCCTCCGGGGACTAGCGGGGTCCTTAGCACAGATACGCAGTATTTT. The V and J genes are TRBV7-9 and TRBJ2-3, with 13 positions matching TRBD2. Germline V gene data show CDR1 as SEHNR and CDR2 as FQNEAQ (reference sequence). V shed 5 bases and J 0 bases; nucleotides not matched to a gene: 11. The CDR3 runs to 19 residues.

The V call is TRBV7-2, the J call TRBJ2-4; 7 bases fit TRBD1. Germline V gene sequence: CDR1 SGHTA, CDR2 FQGNSA. The CDR3 consists of 14 residues. The J segment lost 10 bases and the V segment lost 6 bases, leaving 12 bases of the junction unmatched. DNA for the CDR3: TGTGCCAGCAGTAGACAGGGTTCGGACCCGATTCAGTACTTC. It translates to CASSRQGSDPIQYF.

V usage is TRBV10-3 and J usage is TRBJ2-2, with a tentative D call TRBD1 (5 bases). Germline loops: CDR1 ENHRY, CDR2 SYGVKD. V was cut by 6 bases and J by 1 base, with 12 bases left in between. The CDR3 runs 15 residues. CDR3 bases: TGTGCCATCAGCTTCGACAGAGAGAACACCGGGGAGCTGTTTTTT. Residues: CAISFDRENTGELFF.

This clone has a handful of counts. This chain uses TRBV5-1 with TRBJ1-2; TRBD1 might be the D (5 bases). The germline CDR1 and CDR2 sequences are SGHRS and YFSETQ. The CDR3 contains 14 residues. V was cut by 2 bases and J by 6 bases, with 14 bases left in between. The CDR3 loop reads CASSLATAADGYTF. The CDR3 DNA sequence: TGCGCCAGCAGCTTAGCGACAGCCGCGGATGGCTACACCTTC.

The genes are TRBV28 and TRBJ2-1, with D unresolved. Germline CDR1 and CDR2: MDHEN and SYDVKM. V was shortened by 4 bases and J by 4 bases, with 8 bases between the two germline ends. This CDR3 comprises 13 residues. CDR3 bases: TGTGCCAGCAGTTCCGTAGCTTACAATGAGCAGTTCTTC. Its translation is CASSSVAYNEQFF.

The chain links TRBV28 to TRBJ1-4; D possibly corresponds to TRBD1 (6 bases). CDR3 size: 15 residues. The germline V gene has CDR1 MDHEN and CDR2 SYDVKM. V lost 6 bases to trimming and J lost 4 bases, with 15 bases between them. In nucleotides, the CDR3 is TGTGCCAGCAGGGAGGGGGGGGCGGATAATGAAAAACTGTTTTTT. Amino acids: CASREGGADNEKLFF.